This is a list of T cell receptor beta chains from one sample in a study of blood T cell repertoires in COVID-19. The assay was immunoSEQ multiplex PCR, and TCRdb's table has in-frame clones only and misses some. The sample lists tens of thousands of clones, 88% occurring once. Sequencing input: peripheral blood. These receptors were collected from a woman aged 65 to 85 with acute or convalescent COVID-19. Both conserved end residues are part of each CDR3. The order of the fields is V gene, clone size, J gene, CDR3 length, D gene, CDR3 DNA, CDR3 protein. D genes are given only for firm matches. The size entry is marked missing in some rows and otherwise reads once, few, many or a size class.

TRBV7-2,NA,TRBJ2-7,15,TRBD2,TGTGCCAGCAGCTTAGCCACAGCTTCGGGGGGGGAGCAGTACTTC,CASSLATASGGEQYF
TRBV4-1,few,TRBJ2-1,16,TRBD2,TGCGCCAGCAGCCAAGGTCTAGCGGGAAGGTACAATGAGCAGTTCTTC,CASSQGLAGRYNEQFF
TRBV11-2,few,TRBJ1-1,13,NA,TGTGCCAGCAGCTTAGGTGCGGGCACTGAAGCTTTCTTT,CASSLGAGTEAFF
TRBV6-2/TRBV6-3,NA,TRBJ2-1,15,NA,TGTGCCAGCAGTTCCGACACCTCTCGCTACAATGAGCAGTTCTTC,CASSSDTSRYNEQFF
TRBV6-4,NA,TRBJ2-7,10,NA,TGTGCCAGCAGTCACACGTGGCAGTACTTC,CASSHTWQYF
TRBV18,NA,TRBJ1-3,15,TRBD1,TGTGCCAGCTCACTGGACAGGGTGGATGGAAACACCATATATTTT,CASSLDRVDGNTIYF
TRBV19,NA,TRBJ2-1,16,NA,TGTGCCAGTAGTCCCGACTCGGCAAGGACCTACAATGAGCAGTTCTTC,CASSPDSARTYNEQFF
TRBV4-1,NA,TRBJ2-1,13,TRBD2,TGCGCCAGCAGCCAAGATCGGACTAGCAAGGAGTTCTTC,CASSQDRTSKEFF
TRBV25-1,NA,TRBJ1-4,15,NA,TGTGCCAGCAGTGCCCCCGGGGTCCAGAGGGAAAAACTGTTTTTT,CASSAPGVQREKLFF
TRBV6-5,few,TRBJ2-1,13,TRBD1,TGTGCCAGCAGCGGGACAGGGTGGAATGAGCAGTTCTTC,CASSGTGWNEQFF
TRBV5-1,once,TRBJ2-5,15,NA,TGCGCCAGCAGCTCCCAGCGGGCGGGCCAAGAGACCCAGTACTTC,CASSSQRAGQETQYF
TRBV7-9,NA,TRBJ2-1,13,NA,TGTGCCAGTTTGGACAGCTTGGGCCATGAGCAGTTCTTC,CASLDSLGHEQFF
TRBV5-1,NA,TRBJ2-5,13,NA,TGCGCCAGCAGCCTTGAGTTAGAAGAGACCCAGTACTTC,CASSLELEETQYF
TRBV11-3,NA,TRBJ2-1,17,TRBD2,TGTGCCAGCAGCCCCCGGCCTAGCGGGAGGGCCGAGGATGAGCAGTTCTTC,CASSPRPSGRAEDEQFF
TRBV10-3,NA,TRBJ2-1,16,TRBD1,TGTGCCATCAGTGATATGACAGGGGGCGGTGGCGATGAGCAGTTCTTC,CAISDMTGGGGDEQFF
TRBV20-1,NA,TRBJ1-2,12,NA,TGCAGTGCTAGTATGAAAATGCGGGGCTACACCTTC,CSASMKMRGYTF
TRBV5-1,NA,TRBJ1-2,12,NA,TGCGCCAGCAGCTTTGATGGAGCTGGCTACACCTTC,CASSFDGAGYTF
TRBV6-6,NA,TRBJ1-1,13,NA,TGTTCGACCCGACAGCTAATGAACACTGAAGCTTTCTTT,CSTRQLMNTEAFF
TRBV6-5,NA,TRBJ1-2,12,TRBD1,TGTGCCAGCACGGGACAGCTCTATGGCTACACCTTC,CASTGQLYGYTF
TRBV6-6,NA,TRBJ1-3,16,TRBD1,TGTGCCAGCAGTTACGGGTCAGGGGGCTCTGGAAACACCATATATTTT,CASSYGSGGSGNTIYF
TRBV19,NA,TRBJ1-1,14,NA,TGTGCCAGTAGCCAGCGGGGGTTGGACACTGAAGCTTTCTTT,CASSQRGLDTEAFF
TRBV18,NA,TRBJ2-1,12,TRBD1,TGTGCCAGCTCTGACAGGGTAGGGGAGCAGTTCTTC,CASSDRVGEQFF
TRBV28,NA,TRBJ1-1,16,NA,TGTGCCAGCAGCCGAGCCCAGGCTTACATGAACACTGAAGCTTTCTTT,CASSRAQAYMNTEAFF
TRBV28,NA,TRBJ1-3,15,NA,TGTGCCAGCAGTTTAATTAGACATTCTGGAAACACCATATATTTT,CASSLIRHSGNTIYF
TRBV5-1,NA,TRBJ1-1,14,NA,TGCGCCAGCAGCTTGGAGGGGCGTAACACTGAAGCTTTCTTT,CASSLEGRNTEAFF
TRBV11-2,NA,TRBJ1-3,15,NA,TGTGCCAGCAGCTTAGGTCCGTCGCGGGGAAACACCATATATTTT,CASSLGPSRGNTIYF
TRBV6-6,NA,TRBJ2-1,16,NA,TGTGCCAGCAGAAAGCAGGTGGGGAGCTCCTACAATGAGCAGTTCTTC,CASRKQVGSSYNEQFF
TRBV10-3,NA,TRBJ2-1,12,TRBD2,TGTGCCACCCTCGGGGGGGCCGATGAGCAGTTCTTC,CATLGGADEQFF
TRBV5-6,NA,TRBJ2-7,16,TRBD2,TGTGCCAGCAGCCCCAGGACTAGACGGGAGGCCTACGAGCAGTACTTC,CASSPRTRREAYEQYF
TRBV7-8,NA,TRBJ2-7,14,NA,TGTGCCAGCAGCCCGGACAGTTCTTTATACGAGCAGTACTTC,CASSPDSSLYEQYF
TRBV27,NA,TRBJ1-5,16,NA,TGTGCCAGCAGTGTTTTATCGGGACAAAAAAATCAGCCCCAGCATTTT,CASSVLSGQKNQPQHF
TRBV27,NA,TRBJ1-5,14,NA,TGTGCCAGCAGTCTAACGGTCCTCAATCAGCCCCAGCATTTT,CASSLTVLNQPQHF
TRBV10-3,once,TRBJ1-2,13,TRBD1,TGTGCCATCGGCGGACAGGGGGAAATCGGCTACACCTTC,CAIGGQGEIGYTF
TRBV15,NA,TRBJ1-4,15,NA,TGTGCCACCAGCAGAGATCACCGCGCGAATGAAAAACTGTTTTTT,CATSRDHRANEKLFF
TRBV4-1,once,TRBJ1-1,16,NA,TGCGCCAGCAGCCAAGGCCCCGAGACACAGAACACTGAAGCTTTCTTT,CASSQGPETQNTEAFF
TRBV19,NA,TRBJ2-2,15,NA,TGTGCCAGTAGTATAATCAATTCGAACACCGGGGAGCTGTTTTTT,CASSIINSNTGELFF
TRBV2,NA,TRBJ2-3,14,NA,TGTGCCAGCAGTAGGCCAGGGGGCACAGATACGCAGTATTTT,CASSRPGGTDTQYF
TRBV28,NA,TRBJ1-5,14,NA,TGTGCCAGCAGTTTAAGTTGGGCAGGGGAGCCCCAGCATTTT,CASSLSWAGEPQHF
TRBV29-1,NA,TRBJ2-1,12,NA,TGCAGCGGCAGGGGTTCCTACAATGAGCAGTTCTTC,CSGRGSYNEQFF
TRBV16,NA,TRBJ1-2,17,NA,TGTGCCAGCAGCCAATCGCAACCGGGGAGCTCGAAAAATGGCTACACCTTC,CASSQSQPGSSKNGYTF
TRBV10-3,NA,TRBJ1-3,12,NA,TGTGCCACGGGGGTATCTGGAAACACCATATATTTT,CATGVSGNTIYF
TRBV5-1,NA,TRBJ1-1,15,NA,TGCGCCAGCAGCTCTTTGGTGGGAGCGAACACTGAAGCTTTCTTT,CASSSLVGANTEAFF
TRBV6-1,NA,TRBJ1-1,16,NA,TGTGCCAGCAGTGAATCGGGACACCTGCCGAACACTGAAGCTTTCTTT,CASSESGHLPNTEAFF
TRBV10-3,NA,TRBJ2-2,16,TRBD1,TGTGCCATCAGTGAGTCGCGCAGGGGGTACACCGGGGAGCTGTTTTTT,CAISESRRGYTGELFF